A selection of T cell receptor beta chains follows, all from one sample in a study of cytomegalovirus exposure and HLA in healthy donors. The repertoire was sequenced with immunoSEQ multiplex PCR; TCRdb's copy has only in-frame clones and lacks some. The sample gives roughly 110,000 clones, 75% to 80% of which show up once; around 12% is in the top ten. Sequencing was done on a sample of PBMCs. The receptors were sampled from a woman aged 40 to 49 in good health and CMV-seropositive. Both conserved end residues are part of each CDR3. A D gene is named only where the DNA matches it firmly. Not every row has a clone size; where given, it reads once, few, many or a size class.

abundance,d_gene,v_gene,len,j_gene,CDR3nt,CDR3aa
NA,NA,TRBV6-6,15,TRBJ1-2,TGTGCCAGCAGGCGACAGGTCGCGGGGGACTATGGCTACACCTTC,CASRRQVAGDYGYTF
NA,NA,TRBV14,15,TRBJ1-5,TGTGCCAGCAGCCCTGGGGGGTCGTGGGAGGGACCCCAGCATTTT,CASSPGGSWEGPQHF
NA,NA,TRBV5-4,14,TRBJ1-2,TGTGCCAGCAGCTTGGCAGGGGCTGGCTATGGCTACACCTTC,CASSLAGAGYGYTF
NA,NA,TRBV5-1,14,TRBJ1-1,TGCGCCAGCAGCTTGGAAAGGGGTCTCTCTGAAGCTTTCTTT,CASSLERGLSEAFF
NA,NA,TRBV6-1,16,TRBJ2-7,TGTGCCAGCAGTGGAGAATACAGGGGGGGTAAGGTCGAGCAGTACTTC,CASSGEYRGGKVEQYF
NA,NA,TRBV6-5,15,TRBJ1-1,TGTGCCAGCAGTTACAGCTCTGCATTGAACACTGAAGCTTTCTTT,CASSYSSALNTEAFF
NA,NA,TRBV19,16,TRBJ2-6,TGTGCCAGTAGTATGCAGGACAACTCTGGGGCCAACGTCCTGACTTTC,CASSMQDNSGANVLTF
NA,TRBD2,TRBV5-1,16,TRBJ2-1,TGCGCCAGCAGCTTGGTAGGGACTAGCGGGGGGGTAGAGCAGTTCTTC,CASSLVGTSGGVEQFF
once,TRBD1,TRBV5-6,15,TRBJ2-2,TGTGCCAGCAGAGTACGACAGGGGAACACCGGGGAGCTGTTTTTT,CASRVRQGNTGELFF
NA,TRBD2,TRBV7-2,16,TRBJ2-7,TGTGCCAGCAGCGGACCGGGACTAGCGGGGGTCTACGAGCAGTACTTC,CASSGPGLAGVYEQYF
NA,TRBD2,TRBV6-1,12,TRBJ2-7,TGTGCCAGCGGGGAGACTAGCAACGAGCAGTACTTC,CASGETSNEQYF
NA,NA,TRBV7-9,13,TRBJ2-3,TGTGCCAGCGCGAAGGGGGGCACAGATACGCAGTATTTT,CASAKGGTDTQYF
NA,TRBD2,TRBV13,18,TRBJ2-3,TGTGCCAGCAGCTCGGGAGCGGGGTTACCATTTAGCACAGATACGCAGTATTTT,CASSSGAGLPFSTDTQYF
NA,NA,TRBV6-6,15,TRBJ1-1,TGTGCCAGCAGTTACTCGGCAGGCTGGTACACTGAAGCTTTCTTT,CASSYSAGWYTEAFF
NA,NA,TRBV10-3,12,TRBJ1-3,TGTGCCATCAGTGAGGTTATAAACACCATATATTTT,CAISEVINTIYF
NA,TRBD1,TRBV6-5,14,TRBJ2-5,TGTGCCAGCCGCGACAGGGGAGGTGAAGAGACCCAGTACTTC,CASRDRGGEETQYF
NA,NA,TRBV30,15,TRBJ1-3,TGTGCCTGGAGTCTTCTGACTGTCTCTGGAAACACCATATATTTT,CAWSLLTVSGNTIYF
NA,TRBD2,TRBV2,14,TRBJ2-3,TGTGCCAGTCTTCTAGCGGGGGGAACAGATACGCAGTATTTT,CASLLAGGTDTQYF
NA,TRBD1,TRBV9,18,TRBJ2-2,TGTGCCAGCAGCGTAGCTGGATGGTCAGGGGGCTACACCGGGGAGCTGTTTTTT,CASSVAGWSGGYTGELFF
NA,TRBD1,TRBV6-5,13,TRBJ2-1,TGTGCCAGCAGTTGGACAGGGTACAATGAGCAGTTCTTC,CASSWTGYNEQFF
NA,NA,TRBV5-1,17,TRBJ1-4,TGCGCCAGCAGCCCTTCCCGACCAAACAGGGAAAATGAAAAACTGTTTTTT,CASSPSRPNRENEKLFF
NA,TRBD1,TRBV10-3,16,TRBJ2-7,TGTGCCATCAGTGACCCAGGACAGGGTAGTGGCTACGAGCAGTACTTC,CAISDPGQGSGYEQYF
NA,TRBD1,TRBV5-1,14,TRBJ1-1,TGCGCCAGCAGCTTCACAGGGGAGAACACTGAAGCTTTCTTT,CASSFTGENTEAFF
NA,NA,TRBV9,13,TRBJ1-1,TGTGCCAGCAGCGGGCCCCTCAGCACTGAAGCTTTCTTT,CASSGPLSTEAFF
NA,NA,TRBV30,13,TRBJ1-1,TGTGCCTGGAGTGTACACGGGTCCACTGAAGCTTTCTTT,CAWSVHGSTEAFF
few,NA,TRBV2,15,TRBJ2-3,TGTGCCAGCAGCTATGGGTGGGGGGGCACAGATACGCAGTATTTT,CASSYGWGGTDTQYF
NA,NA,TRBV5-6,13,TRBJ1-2,TGTGCCAGCAGCTTGGGGGAGGTGGTTGGCTACACCTTC,CASSLGEVVGYTF
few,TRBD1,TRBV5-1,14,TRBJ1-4,TGCGCCAGCAGCGAGGGGGCTACCGGGGAAAAACTGTTTTTT,CASSEGATGEKLFF
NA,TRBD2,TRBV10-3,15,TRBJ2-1,TGTGCCATCAGTGAGTCGATGCGGGGGTTCGATGAGCAGTTCTTC,CAISESMRGFDEQFF
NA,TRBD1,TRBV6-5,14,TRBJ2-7,TGTGCCAGCAGCACCGGGACAGGGGGGTACGAGCAGTACTTC,CASSTGTGGYEQYF
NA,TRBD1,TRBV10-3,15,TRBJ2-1,TGTGCCACTCACCCTAGGGACAGGATTAACAATGAGCAGTTCTTC,CATHPRDRINNEQFF
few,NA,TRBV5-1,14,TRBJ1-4,TGCGCCAGCAGACCGGACAGCTCTAATGAAAAACTGTTTTTT,CASRPDSSNEKLFF
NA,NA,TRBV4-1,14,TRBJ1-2,TGCGCCAGCAGCCAGGTGACTGAGATCTATGGCTACACCTTC,CASSQVTEIYGYTF
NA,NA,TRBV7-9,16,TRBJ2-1,TGTGCCAGCAGCTTACAGAAGACTAGTGGCTTCAATGAGCAGTTCTTC,CASSLQKTSGFNEQFF
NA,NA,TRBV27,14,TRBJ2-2,TGTGCCAGCAGTGTGCGGGGAGTGGCCGGGGAGCTGTTTTTT,CASSVRGVAGELFF
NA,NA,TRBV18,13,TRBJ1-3,TGTGCCAGCTTAGCCCTTATCGCAAACACCATATATTTT,CASLALIANTIYF
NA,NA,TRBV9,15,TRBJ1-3,TGTGCCAGCAGCGTAGGTCGTAAAACTGGAAACACCATATATTTT,CASSVGRKTGNTIYF
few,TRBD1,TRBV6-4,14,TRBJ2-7,TGTGCCAGCAGTGAGACGGGACAGGTAGACGAGCAGTACTTC,CASSETGQVDEQYF
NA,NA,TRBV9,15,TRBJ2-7,TGTGCCAGCAGCCCCACCGGAGGGGAAGCCTACGAGCAGTACTTC,CASSPTGGEAYEQYF
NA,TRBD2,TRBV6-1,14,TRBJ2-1,TGTGCCAGCAGGTTAGCGGGGGGGCCTAATGAGCAGTTCTTC,CASRLAGGPNEQFF
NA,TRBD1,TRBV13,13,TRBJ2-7,TGTGCCAGCAGCCCCCGGACAGGGATCGAGCAGTACTTC,CASSPRTGIEQYF
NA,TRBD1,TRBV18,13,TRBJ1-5,TGTGCCAGCTCTACGACAGGGCCTGAGCCCCAGCATTTT,CASSTTGPEPQHF
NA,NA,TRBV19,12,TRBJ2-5,TGTGCCAGTAAGCAGAGGGGGGAGACCCAGTACTTC,CASKQRGETQYF
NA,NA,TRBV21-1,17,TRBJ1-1,TGTGCCAGCAGCAAAGTCCCCGGGACAGGGGGCGCGACTGAAGCTTTCTTT,CASSKVPGTGGATEAFF
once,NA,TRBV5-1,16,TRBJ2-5,TGCGCCAGCAGCTTGGGACTGGCTTTAACCCAAGAGACCCAGTACTTC,CASSLGLALTQETQYF
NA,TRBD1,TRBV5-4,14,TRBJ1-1,TGTGCCAGCAGCTTTGACAGGGGCGACACTGAAGCTTTCTTT,CASSFDRGDTEAFF
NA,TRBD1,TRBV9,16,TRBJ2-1,TGTGCCAGCAGCGTAGGCCCGGGACAGGGATACAATGAGCAGTTCTTC,CASSVGPGQGYNEQFF
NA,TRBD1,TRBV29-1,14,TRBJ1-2,TGCAGCGTTGATAGGGGGGACAGCCTCTATGGCTACACCTTC,CSVDRGDSLYGYTF
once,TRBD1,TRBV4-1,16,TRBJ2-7,TGCGCCAGCAGCCAAGTAGGACAGGGGACAAAATACGAGCAGTACTTC,CASSQVGQGTKYEQYF
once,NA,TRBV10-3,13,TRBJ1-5,TGTGCCATCAGTGGGACAGAAAATCAGCCCCAGCATTTT,CAISGTENQPQHF
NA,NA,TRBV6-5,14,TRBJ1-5,TGTGCCAGCAGTTTCCTGGCGGGGGGAGGGCCCCAGCATTTT,CASSFLAGGGPQHF
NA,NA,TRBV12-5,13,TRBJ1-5,TGTGCTAGTGGTTTGGGGCCCAATCAGCCCCAGCATTTT,CASGLGPNQPQHF
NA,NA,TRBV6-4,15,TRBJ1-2,TGTGCCAGCAGGCCTTTCTCAGGGGCGAGTCTGGGTTACACCTTC,CASRPFSGASLGYTF
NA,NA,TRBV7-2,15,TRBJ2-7,TGTGCCAGCAGCTCAGGAGGGGTAGCGGAGTACGAGCAGTACTTC,CASSSGGVAEYEQYF
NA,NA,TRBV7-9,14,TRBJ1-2,TGTGCCAGCAGCCACGACAGGAGAAACTATGGCTACACCTTC,CASSHDRRNYGYTF
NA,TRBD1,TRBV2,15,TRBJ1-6,TGTGCCAGCAGCGTGGACAGGGTGGACAATTCACCCCTCCACTTT,CASSVDRVDNSPLHF
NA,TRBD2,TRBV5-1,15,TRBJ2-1,TGCGCCAGCAGCGCACTAGCGGGGGGGTACAATGAGCAGTTCTTC,CASSALAGGYNEQFF